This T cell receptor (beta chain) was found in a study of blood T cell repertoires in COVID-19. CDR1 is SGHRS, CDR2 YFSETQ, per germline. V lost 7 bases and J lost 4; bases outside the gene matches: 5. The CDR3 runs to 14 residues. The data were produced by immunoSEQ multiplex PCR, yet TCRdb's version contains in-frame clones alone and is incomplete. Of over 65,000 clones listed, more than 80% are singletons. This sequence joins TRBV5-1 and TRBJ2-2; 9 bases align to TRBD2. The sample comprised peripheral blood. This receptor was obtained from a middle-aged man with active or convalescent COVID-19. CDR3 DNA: TGCGCCAGCTCGGGACTAGCCTCCACCGGGGAGCTGTTTTTT. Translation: CASSGLASTGELFF.